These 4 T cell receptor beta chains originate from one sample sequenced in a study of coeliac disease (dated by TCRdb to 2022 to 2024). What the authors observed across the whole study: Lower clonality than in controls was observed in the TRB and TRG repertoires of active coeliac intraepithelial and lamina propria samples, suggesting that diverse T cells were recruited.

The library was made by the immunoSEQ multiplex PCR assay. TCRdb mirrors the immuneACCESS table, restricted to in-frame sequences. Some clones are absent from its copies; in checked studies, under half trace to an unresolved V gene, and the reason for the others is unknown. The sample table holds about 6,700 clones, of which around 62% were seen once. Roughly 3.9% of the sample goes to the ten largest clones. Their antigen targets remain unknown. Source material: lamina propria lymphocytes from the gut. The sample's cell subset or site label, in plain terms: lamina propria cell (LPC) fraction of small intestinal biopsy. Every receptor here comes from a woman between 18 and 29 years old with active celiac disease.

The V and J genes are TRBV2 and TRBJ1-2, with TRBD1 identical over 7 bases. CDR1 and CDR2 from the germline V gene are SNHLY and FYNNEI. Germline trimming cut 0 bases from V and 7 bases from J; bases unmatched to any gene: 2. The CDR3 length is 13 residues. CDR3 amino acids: CASSEAGGRGYTF. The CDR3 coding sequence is TGTGCCAGCAGTGAAGCAGGGGGCCGTGGCTACACCTTC.

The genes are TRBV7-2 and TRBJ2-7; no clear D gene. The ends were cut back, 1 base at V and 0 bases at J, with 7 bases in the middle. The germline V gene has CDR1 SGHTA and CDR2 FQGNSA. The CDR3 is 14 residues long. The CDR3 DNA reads TGTGCCAGCAGCTTAGACTCTGGCTCCTACGAGCAGTACTTC. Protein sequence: CASSLDSGSYEQYF.

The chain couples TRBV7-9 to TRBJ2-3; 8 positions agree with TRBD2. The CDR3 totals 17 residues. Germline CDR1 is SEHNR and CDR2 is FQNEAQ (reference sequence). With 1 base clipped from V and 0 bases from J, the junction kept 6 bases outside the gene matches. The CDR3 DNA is TGTGCCAGCAGCTTAGGGGTAGCGGGGCCTAGCACAGATACGCAGTATTTT. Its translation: CASSLGVAGPSTDTQYF.

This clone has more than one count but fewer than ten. CDR3 residues: CASSPQRGGYTF. In DNA, the CDR3 is TGTGCCAGCAGTCCACAACGGGGGGGCTACACCTTC. The chain uses TRBV28 and TRBJ1-2, with D perhaps matching TRBD1 (5 bases). V was trimmed by 5 bases and J by 8 bases, leaving 12 bases between them. The germline gives CDR1 MDHEN, CDR2 SYDVKM. This CDR3 contains 12 residues.